In its sample, the clone carrying this T cell receptor (beta chain) was seen many times. Its antigen is still unknown. The data are from a study of early T cells in non-severe SARS-CoV-2 infection. Study-level findings and limits: VDJdb matches were skewed toward anti-spike CD8 T cell responses.

Unique molecular identifiers were affixed to single, distinct cDNA molecules. From the 5' RACE reads, TCRdb called clonotypes with MiXCR, one entry per CDR3 protein. The sample shows more than 90,000 distinct CDR3 sequences, around 10% of them seen only once. The CDR3 is 12 residues long. The V end lost 2 bases, the J end lost 5 bases, and 9 bases lay between the germline ends. Germline CDR1 reads SQVTM; CDR2 reads ANQGSEA. Sequenced sample: whole blood. V and J are TRBV29-1 and TRBJ2-5; D not certain. The clonotype was recovered from an adult who was a healthcare worker with PCR-confirmed SARS-CoV-2 infection or an uninfected control (not recorded which). CDR3 in amino acids: CSVERYGETQYF. The CDR3 DNA reads TGCAGCGTTGAACGGTATGGCGAGACCCAGTACTTC.